One and the same sample provided the 10 T cell receptor beta chains below, sequenced in a study of PD-1 blockade in classical Hodgkin lymphoma. All patients experienced relapse after autologous stem cell transplantation, and brentuximab vedotin exposure was variable. Profiled with immunoSEQ multiplex PCR; TCRdb holds only in-frame clones, not every one. The sample has over 20,000 clones; more than 75% are singletons. The source was peripheral blood mononuclear cells (PBMCs), collected at baseline. The source of these receptors is a human donor with classical Hodgkin lymphoma.

V and J are TRBV7-2 and TRBJ2-7; the match to TRBD2 covers 11 bases. V dropped 5 bases and J dropped 3; count of bases not matched to a gene: 9. Germline values: CDR1 SGHTA, CDR2 FQGNSA. There are 16 residues in the CDR3. The CDR3 here is CASSLSMLAGGYEQYF. DNA of the CDR3: TGTGCCAGCAGCCTAAGTATGCTAGCGGGGGGCTACGAGCAGTACTTC.

The CDR3 spells CASSDRGPGELFF. The CDR3 nucleotides are TGTGCCAGCAGTGATAGGGGGCCCGGGGAGCTGTTTTTT. The chain links TRBV25-1 to TRBJ2-2; 7 nucleotides align to TRBD1. Germline CDR1 is MGHDK and CDR2 is SYGVNS. V lost 3 bases to trimming and J lost 6 bases; unmatched junction nucleotides: 1. The length of the CDR3 is 13 residues.

The CDR3 loop reads CASSDREQTQYF. In DNA form, the CDR3 reads TGTGCCAGCAGTGACAGGGAACAGACCCAGTACTTC. V is TRBV6-1 and J is TRBJ2-5, with D possibly matching TRBD1 (5 bases). Germline values: CDR1 MNHNS, CDR2 SASEGT. V shed 3 bases and J shed 6 bases, with 8 bases lying between them. This CDR3 comprises 12 residues.

This clone occurred once. The rearrangement uses TRBV28 and TRBJ2-3; D call uncertain. V gave up 6 bases and J gave up 0 bases, with 10 bases separating them. The germline V gene has CDR1 MDHEN and CDR2 SYDVKM. This CDR3 region has 14 residues. As DNA, the CDR3 is TGTGCCAGCAGACGAAGTAAGAGCACAGATACGCAGTATTTT. It yields the protein CASRRSKSTDTQYF.

V gene TRBV4-3 combines with J gene TRBJ1-4; D possibly corresponds to TRBD1 (5 bases). This CDR3 region has 15 residues. The germline V gene encodes CDR1 LGHNA and CDR2 YSLEER. V was clipped by 6 bases and J by 8 bases, with 19 bases between them. The CDR3 DNA is TGCGCCAGCAGTATCATAGGGTACAGGCCAGAAAAACTGTTTTTT. It encodes CASSIIGYRPEKLFF.

The chain has TRBV7-8 and TRBJ2-3, with a weak D call TRBD1 (5 bases). Germline-derived CDR1 and CDR2 are SGHVS and FQNEAQ. The V end was cut by 5 bases, the J end by 3 bases, with 21 bases between. The CDR3 runs to 17 residues. CDR3 DNA: TGTGCCAGCAGCCCCTCCGTCTTCAGGGTTGGAACAGATACGCAGTATTTT. This encodes CASSPSVFRVGTDTQYF.

V is TRBV2 and J is TRBJ2-5; no reliable D call. The V gene lost 4 bases and the J gene lost 7 bases, with 19 bases spanning the gap. This CDR3 spans 15 amino acids. The germline CDR1 and CDR2 sequences are SNHLY and FYNNEI. CDR3 sequence (DNA): TGTGCCAGCAGTGTTTCTGTACTGGGCGTCGGGACCCAGTACTTC. This sequence encodes CASSVSVLGVGTQYF.

The chain couples TRBV5-1 to TRBJ2-3; the D gene is possibly TRBD2 (6 bases). The CDR3 is made up of 17 amino acids. V gave up 0 bases and J gave up 2 bases, with 16 bases separating them. Per germline, CDR1 SGHRS and CDR2 YFSETQ. In nucleotides, the CDR3 is TGCGCCAGCAGCTTGGTGGGGGGTAGAAAGACCACAGATACGCAGTATTTT. Amino acids: CASSLVGGRKTTDTQYF. The full variable domain, its missing parts supplied by reference TRBV5-1 and TRBJ2-3, is KAGVTQTPRYLIKTRGQQVTLSCSPISGHRSVSWYQQTPGQGLQFLFEYFSETQRNKGNFPGRFSGRQFSNSRSEMNVSTLELGDSALYLCASSLVGGRKTTDTQYFGPGTRLTVL.

The chain carries TRBV10-3 and TRBJ1-2; D may be TRBD1 (5 bases). The CDR3 extends over 14 amino acids. With 2 bases removed from V and 4 bases from J, the gap between germline ends came to 11 bases. Per the germline V gene, CDR1 is ENHRY and CDR2 is SYGVKD. The CDR3 DNA reads as TGTGCCATCAGTGAGGGGGCCAGTATCTATGGCTACACCTTC. Translated, it gives CAISEGASIYGYTF.

V is TRBV7-2 and J is TRBJ1-5; 8 positions agree with TRBD1. Germline V CDR1 and CDR2: SGHTA, FQGNSA. The ends lost 1 base at V and 7 bases at J; junction bases unmatched: 3. The CDR3 is made up of 14 amino acids. As DNA, the CDR3 is TGTGCCAGCAGCTTAGACAGGGGGAACCAGCCCCAGCATTTT. This encodes CASSLDRGNQPQHF. The complete variable domain, with remaining parts taken from reference TRBV7-2 and TRBJ1-5, reads GAGVSQSPSNKVTEKGKDVELRCDPISGHTALYWYRQSLGQGLEFLIYFQGNSAPDKSGLPSDRFSAERTGGSVSTLTIQRTQQEDSAVYLCASSLDRGNQPQHFGDGTRLSIL.